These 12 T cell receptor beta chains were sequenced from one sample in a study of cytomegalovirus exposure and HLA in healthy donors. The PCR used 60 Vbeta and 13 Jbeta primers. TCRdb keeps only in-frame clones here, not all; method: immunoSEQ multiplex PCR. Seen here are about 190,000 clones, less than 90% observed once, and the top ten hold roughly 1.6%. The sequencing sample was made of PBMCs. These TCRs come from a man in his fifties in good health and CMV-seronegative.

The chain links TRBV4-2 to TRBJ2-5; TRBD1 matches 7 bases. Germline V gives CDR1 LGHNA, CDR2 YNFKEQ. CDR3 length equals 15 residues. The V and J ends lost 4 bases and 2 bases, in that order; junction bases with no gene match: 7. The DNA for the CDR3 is TGTGCCAGCAGCCTACAGGGGTGGGGGCAAGAGACCCAGTACTTC. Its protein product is CASSLQGWGQETQYF.

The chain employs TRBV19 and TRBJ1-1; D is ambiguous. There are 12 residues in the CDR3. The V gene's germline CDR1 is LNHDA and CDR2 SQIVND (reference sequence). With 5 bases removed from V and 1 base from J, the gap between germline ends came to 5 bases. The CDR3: CASSFRNTEAFF. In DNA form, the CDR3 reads TGTGCCAGTAGTTTCCGGAACACTGAAGCTTTCTTT.

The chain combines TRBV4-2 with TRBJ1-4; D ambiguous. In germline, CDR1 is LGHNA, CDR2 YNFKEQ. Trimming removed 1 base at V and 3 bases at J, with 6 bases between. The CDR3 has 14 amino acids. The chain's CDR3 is CASSQGRSNEKLFF. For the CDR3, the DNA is TGTGCCAGCAGCCAAGGGCGGTCTAATGAAAAACTGTTTTTT.

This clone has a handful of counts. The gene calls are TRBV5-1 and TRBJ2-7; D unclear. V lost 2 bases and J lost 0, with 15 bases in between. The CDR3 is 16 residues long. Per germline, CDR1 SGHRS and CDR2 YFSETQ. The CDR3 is CASSFTFYSSSYEQYF. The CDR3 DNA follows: TGCGCCAGCAGCTTCACCTTTTACTCGAGCTCCTACGAGCAGTACTTC.

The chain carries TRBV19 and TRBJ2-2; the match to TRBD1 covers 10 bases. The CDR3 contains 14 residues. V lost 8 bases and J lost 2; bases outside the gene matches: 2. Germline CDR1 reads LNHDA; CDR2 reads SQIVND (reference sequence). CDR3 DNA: TGTGCCAGTTGGGACAGGGGTAACACCGGGGAGCTGTTTTTT. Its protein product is CASWDRGNTGELFF.

CDR3 in DNA: TGTGCCAGCAGGGTGGGAGACACCGGGGAGCTGTTTTTT. This encodes CASRVGDTGELFF. The chain joins TRBV6-6 to TRBJ2-2; weak D call: TRBD2 (5 bases). Trimming removed 6 bases from V and 3 bases from J, with 8 bases in between. The CDR3 is 13 amino acids. Germline V gene sequence: CDR1 MNHNY, CDR2 SVGAGI (reference sequence).

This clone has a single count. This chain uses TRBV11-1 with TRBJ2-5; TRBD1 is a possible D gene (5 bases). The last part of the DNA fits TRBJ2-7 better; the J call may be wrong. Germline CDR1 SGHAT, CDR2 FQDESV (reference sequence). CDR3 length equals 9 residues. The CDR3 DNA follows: TGTGCCAGTAGGGGCGAGCAGTACTTC. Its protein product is CASRGEQYF.

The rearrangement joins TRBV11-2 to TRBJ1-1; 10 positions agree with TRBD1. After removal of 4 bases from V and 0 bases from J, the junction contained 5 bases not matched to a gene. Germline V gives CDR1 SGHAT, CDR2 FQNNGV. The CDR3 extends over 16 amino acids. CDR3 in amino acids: CASSWGTGVMNTEAFF. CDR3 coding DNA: TGTGCCAGCAGCTGGGGGACAGGGGTGATGAACACTGAAGCTTTCTTT.

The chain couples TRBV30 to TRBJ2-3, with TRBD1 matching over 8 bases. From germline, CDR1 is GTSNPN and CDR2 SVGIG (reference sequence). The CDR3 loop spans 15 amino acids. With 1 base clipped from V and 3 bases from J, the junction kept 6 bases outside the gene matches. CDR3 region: CAWSARQGMTDTQYF. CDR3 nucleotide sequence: TGTGCCTGGAGTGCGAGACAGGGGATGACAGATACGCAGTATTTT.

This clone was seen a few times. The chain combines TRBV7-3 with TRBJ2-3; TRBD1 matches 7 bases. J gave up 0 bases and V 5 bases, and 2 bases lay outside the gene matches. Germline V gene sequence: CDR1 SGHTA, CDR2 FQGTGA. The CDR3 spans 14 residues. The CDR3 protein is CASSRDSSTDTQYF. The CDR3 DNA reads TGTGCCAGCAGCCGGGACAGCAGCACAGATACGCAGTATTTT.

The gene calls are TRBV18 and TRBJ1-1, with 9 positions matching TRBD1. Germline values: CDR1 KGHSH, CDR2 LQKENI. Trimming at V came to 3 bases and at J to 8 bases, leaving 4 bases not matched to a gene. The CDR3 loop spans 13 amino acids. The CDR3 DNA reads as TGTGCCAGCTCACCGGACAGGGGCCCCGAAGCTTTCTTT. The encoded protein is CASSPDRGPEAFF.

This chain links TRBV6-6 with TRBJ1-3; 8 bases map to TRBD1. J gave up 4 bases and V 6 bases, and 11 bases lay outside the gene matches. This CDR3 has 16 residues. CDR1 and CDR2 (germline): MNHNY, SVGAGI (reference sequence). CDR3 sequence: CASSPRGRTGGNTIYF. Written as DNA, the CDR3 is TGTGCCAGCAGCCCCCGGGGCAGGACAGGGGGAAACACCATATATTTT.